The 31 T cell receptor beta chains listed next were all sequenced from one sample in a study of blood T cells in healthy people across ages. With a J-beta primer mix and a sample-barcoded 5' primer, a second PCR ran 7 to 11 cycles. MiXCR was run by TCRdb on the 5' RACE reads, yielding one entry per CDR3 protein. This repertoire shows fewer than 800,000 distinct CDR3 sequences, around 21% found once; its top ten account for approximately 3.6%. Sequenced material: blood. The origin of the receptors is a man between 65 and 80 years old in good health.

The V and J genes are TRBV5-5 and TRBJ2-7; the D gene could be TRBD1 or TRBD2 (5 bases each). This CDR3 has 14 amino acids. Looked up from germline, CDR1 is SGHKS and CDR2 is YYEKEE (reference sequence). The V end was cut by 4 bases, the J end by 3 bases, with 14 bases between. CDR3 sequence: CASSPSGAHYEQYF. DNA of the CDR3: TGTGCCAGCAGCCCATCCGGGGCTCACTACGAGCAGTACTTC.

CDR3 coding DNA: TGCGCCAGCAGCACAATAGACAGAACCTACGAGCAGTACTTC. Translated: CASSTIDRTYEQYF. The chain joins TRBV5-1 to TRBJ2-7, with D perhaps TRBD1 (5 bases). V shed 4 bases and J shed 2 bases, with 13 bases lying between them. This CDR3 has 14 amino acids. Germline values: CDR1 SGHRS, CDR2 YFSETQ. The complete variable domain, with remaining parts taken from reference TRBV5-1 and TRBJ2-7, reads KAGVTQTPRYLIKTRGQQVTLSCSPISGHRSVSWYQQTPGQGLQFLFEYFSETQRNKGNFPGRFSGRQFSNSRSEMNVSTLELGDSALYLCASSTIDRTYEQYFGPGTRLTVT.

This chain joins TRBV20-1 and TRBJ2-5; 9 nucleotides agree with TRBD2. Gene TRBJ2-7 matches the end of the DNA better, so the J call may be wrong. The CDR3 is 14 residues long. In germline, CDR1 is DFQATT, CDR2 SNEGSKA (reference sequence). The CDR3, as DNA: TGCAGTGCTAGTTCCCTAGCGGGGTCCTACGAGCAGTACTTC. Translating it yields CSASSLAGSYEQYF.

This clonotype was observed at least ten times. The chain links TRBV5-1 to TRBJ2-5; unclear D gene. Trimming took 4 bases from V and 7 from J, leaving 8 bases between them. Germline-derived CDR1 and CDR2 are SGHRS and YFSETQ. The CDR3 has 11 amino acids. CDR3 protein: CASSQMGTQYF. For the CDR3, the DNA is TGCGCCAGCAGCCAAATGGGGACCCAGTACTTC.

Turning to this clonotype: Given the absence of the conserved phenylalanine or tryptophan at the CDR3 end, a read error is likely. The chain couples TRBV4-3 to TRBJ2-2; D gene uncertain. The germline V and J ends were trimmed by 0 bases and 5 bases, with 4 bases remaining between them. Germline assignment: CDR1 LGHNA and CDR2 YSLEER. This CDR3 comprises 13 residues. CDR3 nucleotides: TGCGCCAGCAGCCAAGATGGGACCGGGGAGCTGTTTCTT. Translation: CASSQDGTGELFL.

The V and J genes are TRBV2 and TRBJ2-5; D is tentatively TRBD1 or TRBD2 (5 bases each). The J call may not be correct, given that the DNA end is closer to TRBJ2-7. The CDR3 covers 15 residues. Germline V gene sequence: CDR1 SNHLY, CDR2 FYNNEI. The CDR3 is CASRRNQGPPYEQYF. The CDR3 DNA reads TGTGCCAGCAGAAGAAATCAGGGACCGCCCTACGAGCAGTACTTC.

This clonotype was picked up many times. The J gene is TRBJ2-5, the V gene TRBV27, with 9 bases fitting TRBD2. Germline V gene sequence: CDR1 MNHEY, CDR2 SMNVEV (reference sequence). With V trimmed by 2 bases and J by 3 bases, 4 bases remained unmatched. The CDR3 has 15 amino acids. The CDR3 DNA reads TGTGCCAGCAGTTTAGTAGCGGGAGTTGAAGAGACCCAGTACTTC. Its translation: CASSLVAGVEETQYF.

This clonotype was recorded many times. CDR3 in DNA: TGCAGTGCTAGTTCAGCGGCGCTGGGATCTAGCACAGATACGCAGTATTTT. This codes for CSASSAALGSSTDTQYF. This chain connects TRBV20-1 to TRBJ2-3, with a possible D match to TRBD2 (5 bases). Germline V gene data show CDR1 as DFQATT and CDR2 as SNEGSKA (reference sequence). CDR3 length: 17 residues. Trimming removed 3 bases at V and 0 bases at J, with 19 bases between.

This chain uses TRBV20-1 with TRBJ2-5; D uncertain. Germline assignment: CDR1 DFQATT and CDR2 SNEGSKA (reference sequence). This CDR3 is built from 15 residues. V lost 5 bases to trimming and J lost 2 bases, with 18 bases between them. The CDR3 nucleotides are TGCAGTGCTCCCGGTGTGGGAACACGACAAGAGACCCAGTACTTC. Protein: CSAPGVGTRQETQYF.

The V call is TRBV12-3 or TRBV12-4, the J call TRBJ1-2, with D possibly matching TRBD1 (5 bases). This CDR3 contains 16 residues. The ends were cut back, 5 bases at V and 1 base at J, with 17 bases in the middle. As DNA, the CDR3 is TGTGCCAGCAGTACTTTCGCCGGGGCTGTTAACTATGGCTACACCTTC. Amino acid sequence: CASSTFAGAVNYGYTF.

The V and J genes are TRBV18 and TRBJ1-2; 8 bases fit TRBD1. This CDR3 is 18 amino acids long. CDR1 and CDR2 from the germline V gene are KGHSH and LQKENI. The junction had 14 bases not matched to a gene; V was cut back by 1 base and J by 4 bases. For the CDR3, the DNA is TGTGCCAGCTCACCACAGGGACAGGCCACACGCGGCCGCTATGGCTACACCTTC. As protein: CASSPQGQATRGRYGYTF.

The chain is built from TRBV25-1 and TRBJ2-1, with D possibly TRBD2 on 6 matching bases. This CDR3 has 12 residues. CDR1 and CDR2 from the germline V gene are MGHDK and SYGVNS. V was pared by 2 bases and J by 10 bases, with 9 bases between. The CDR3 protein is CASSEQGGEQFF. DNA of the CDR3: TGTGCCAGCAGTGAACAGGGAGGCGAGCAGTTCTTC.

A few counts support this clonotype. The rearrangement joins TRBV20-1 to TRBJ2-1, with 11 bases identical to TRBD2. The CDR3 loop spans 15 amino acids. With V trimmed by 0 bases and J by 6 bases, 4 bases remained unmatched. CDR1 is DFQATT, CDR2 SNEGSKA, per germline (reference sequence). The CDR3 is CSARERLAGRNEQFF. Written as DNA, the CDR3 is TGCAGTGCTAGAGAAAGACTAGCGGGACGCAATGAGCAGTTCTTC.

The J gene is TRBJ2-5, the V gene TRBV29-1; D may be TRBD2 (5 bases). V gave up 6 bases and J gave up 5 bases, with 28 bases separating them. CDR1 SQVTM and CDR2 ANQGSEA come from the germline V gene. This CDR3 has 17 residues. The CDR3 nucleotides read TGCAGCGTCGCCTCCGAGGGAGTTGTCGCTGTAACGGAGACCCAGTACTTC. Translating gives CSVASEGVVAVTETQYF.

This chain connects TRBV6-5 to TRBJ1-1, with 7 bases matching TRBD1. CDR1 MNHEY and CDR2 SVGAGI come from the germline V gene. The V segment lost 6 bases and the J segment 8 bases; nucleotides outside the gene matches: 12. The CDR3 runs to 14 residues. CDR3 sequence: CASSRGDSSTEAFF. Here the CDR3 DNA reads TGTGCCAGCAGCAGGGGGGACAGTTCAACCGAAGCTTTCTTT.

This clonotype was seen repeatedly, ten times or more. V usage is TRBV7-9 and J usage is TRBJ2-5; 9 nucleotides align to TRBD1. This CDR3 is 14 amino acids long. The ends lost 5 bases at V and 2 bases at J; junction bases unmatched: 3. The germline V gene encodes CDR1 SEHNR and CDR2 FQNEAQ (reference sequence). The CDR3 sequence is CASSKGQGQETQYF. The CDR3, as DNA: TGTGCCAGCAGCAAGGGACAGGGTCAAGAGACCCAGTACTTC.

This chain joins TRBV20-1 and TRBJ2-3, with 10 nucleotides matching TRBD2. The CDR3 has 13 amino acids. J lost 6 bases, V lost 6 bases, and 6 bases had no gene match. From germline, CDR1 is DFQATT and CDR2 SNEGSKA (reference sequence). The CDR3 DNA follows: TGCAGTGCGGAGCGGGAGGGCAAGGATACGCAGTATTTT. It translates to CSAEREGKDTQYF.

This clonotype was recorded only once. The rearrangement joins TRBV12-3 or TRBV12-4 to TRBJ2-5; D unresolved. Near its end, the DNA agrees better with TRBJ2-1, so the J call may be wrong. The CDR3 sequence is 11 residues long. DNA of the CDR3: TGTGCCAGCACCCATGCCGGGGAGCAGTTCTTC. Its protein product is CASTHAGEQFF.

This clonotype was detected a few times. The chain carries TRBV20-1 and TRBJ1-2, with D tentatively TRBD1 (6 bases). Trimming stripped 4 bases from V and 5 bases from J, with 20 bases between. CDR1 and CDR2 from the germline V gene are DFQATT and SNEGSKA (reference sequence). CDR3 length: 15 residues. CDR3 loop: CSATLSAGVSYGYTF. The CDR3 nucleotides read TGCAGTGCTACTCTGTCGGCAGGGGTATCATATGGCTACACCTTC.

Turning to this clonotype: This may come from a read error, since a much larger clone is one base off. V gene TRBV5-1 combines with J gene TRBJ2-2, with a possible D match to TRBD2 (6 bases). Per the germline V gene, CDR1 is SGHRS and CDR2 is YFSETQ. The CDR3 has 16 residues. CDR3 sequence reads: CASSRDFRPNTGELLF. The CDR3, as DNA: TGCGCCAGCAGCCGGGACTTCAGGCCGAACACCGGGGAGCTGCTTTTT.

This clonotype has just a few counts. The chain has TRBV3-1 and TRBJ2-7, with 7 positions matching TRBD1. The CDR3 is made up of 14 amino acids. Germline loops: CDR1 LGHDT, CDR2 YNNKEL (reference sequence). V was clipped by 8 bases and J by 8 bases; unmatched bases: 15. For the CDR3, the DNA is TGTGCCAGCGGATCGGACAGGAGCCGGTTGCAGCAGTACTTC. It is translated as CASGSDRSRLQQYF.

The chain's CDR3 is CSVIGTLGDTQYF. The CDR3 DNA is TGCAGCGTCATTGGGACTCTTGGAGATACGCAGTATTTT. V and J are TRBV29-1 and TRBJ2-3, with D tentatively TRBD2 (6 bases). This CDR3 comprises 13 residues. V lost 6 bases and J 5 bases, leaving 15 bases between the germline ends. Germline-derived CDR1 and CDR2 are SQVTM and ANQGSEA.

This clonotype was found a few times. The rearrangement links TRBV10-3 to TRBJ2-1; TRBD1 is a possible D gene (6 bases). Germline lookup yields CDR1 ENHRY and CDR2 SYGVKD. Trimming cost V 6 bases and J 2 bases, with 14 bases left between them. The CDR3 runs 15 residues. DNA of the CDR3: TGTGCCATCAGAAACCGGGACAATCCCTACAATGAGCAGTTCTTC. Protein: CAIRNRDNPYNEQFF.

This clonotype was counted at least ten times. The rearrangement links TRBV20-1 to TRBJ1-6, with D possibly being TRBD1 (6 bases). CDR1 and CDR2 from the germline V gene are DFQATT and SNEGSKA (reference sequence). With 0 bases removed from V and 6 bases from J, the gap between germline ends came to 15 bases. This CDR3 region has 16 residues. CDR3 bases: TGCAGTGCTAGAGATTCGGCGAGGGGGAGTAATTCACCCCTCCACTTT. This encodes CSARDSARGSNSPLHF.

This clonotype was observed many times. The V gene is TRBV20-1, the J gene TRBJ2-5; D unclear. V shed 3 bases and J shed 1 base, with 9 bases lying between them. CDR1 and CDR2 (germline): DFQATT, SNEGSKA (reference sequence). This CDR3 has 13 amino acids. The CDR3 reads CSARSYLQETQYF. The DNA of the CDR3 is TGCAGTGCTAGGAGCTATCTCCAAGAGACCCAGTACTTC.

The chain uses TRBV5-1 and TRBJ2-7; D uncertain. CDR3 length: 15 amino acids. Trimming stripped 1 base from V and 0 bases from J, with 11 bases between. Germline CDR1 and CDR2: SGHRS and YFSETQ. In DNA, the CDR3 is TGCGCCAGCAGCTTGAACACAGCATACTCCTACGAGCAGTACTTC. It yields the protein CASSLNTAYSYEQYF.

As regards this clonotype: The junction departs from germline at one end; a sequencing error may be responsible. The rearrangement links TRBV7-7 to TRBJ1-2, with 10 bases that match TRBD1. The CDR3 consists of 17 residues. Germline V gene data show CDR1 as SSHAT and CDR2 as FNYEAQ (reference sequence). The CDR3 sequence is CASSSASPGTGVRGYTF. CDR3 coding DNA: TGTGCTAGCAGCTCCGCAAGTCCCGGGACAGGGGTTCGCGGCTACACCTTC.

The chain has TRBV6-5 and TRBJ2-5; weak D call: TRBD2 (7 bases). The DNA end favors TRBJ2-7, so the J call may be wrong. CDR3 length: 14 residues. Germline V gene lookup returns CDR1 MNHEY and CDR2 SVGAGI. Here the CDR3 DNA reads TGTGCCAGCAGAGAAGCGGGACATAACTACGAGCAGTACTTC. Its translation: CASREAGHNYEQYF.

This rearrangement joins TRBV5-1 to TRBJ1-2; tentative D call: TRBD1 (6 bases). This CDR3 region has 17 residues. The V gene lost 0 bases and the J gene lost 2 bases, with 17 bases spanning the gap. Looked up from germline, CDR1 is SGHRS and CDR2 is YFSETQ. CDR3 amino acids: CASSLVLAGDFNYGYTF. CDR3 nucleotide sequence: TGCGCCAGCAGCTTGGTCCTGGCAGGGGATTTCAACTATGGCTACACCTTC.

This clonotype has just a few counts. This chain uses TRBV7-2 with TRBJ2-1; possibly TRBD2 for D (6 bases). The germline V gene has CDR1 SGHTA and CDR2 FQGNSA. The CDR3 has 16 residues. The V end was cut by 5 bases, the J end by 0 bases, with 14 bases between. The DNA of the CDR3 is TGTGCCAGCAGCCTGTCCGCTAGCGTCTCCTACAATGAGCAGTTCTTC. Protein sequence: CASSLSASVSYNEQFF.

About this clonotype: One junction end disagrees with the germline gene, perhaps due to a read error. This sequence joins TRBV7-2 and TRBJ2-5; 14 bases align to TRBD2. Per the germline V gene, CDR1 is SGHTA and CDR2 is FQGNSA. The CDR3 consists of 18 residues. The CDR3 loop is CAGSRLAGGFSYQETQYF. CDR3 DNA: TGTGCCGGCAGTCGACTAGCGGGAGGGTTCTCGTACCAAGAGACCCAGTACTTC.